Described below is a single T cell receptor beta chain sequence and its context. Its antigen is still unknown. This sample stems from a study of cytomegalovirus exposure and HLA in healthy donors. Overall study: Of several hundred genotyped donors, more than 75% grouped in the Caucasian-associated ancestry cluster.

Primers for the PCR totalled 60 Vbeta and 13 Jbeta. Profiled with immunoSEQ multiplex PCR; TCRdb holds only in-frame clones, not every one. The sample data list approximately 30,000 clones. Germline assignment: CDR1 MNHEY and CDR2 SVGAGI. The V gene lost 0 bases and the J gene lost 3 bases, with 11 bases spanning the gap. The length of the CDR3 is 15 residues. Study-wide points: Presence/absence analyses took donor sequencing depth as roughly uniform. Previous analysis showed most TCR beta V segments were productive about 87% or about 30% of the time. Because they were indistinguishable, some V segments, including TRBV6-2 and TRBV6-3, were excluded.

J is TRBJ1-1 and V is TRBV6-5; D unresolved. Sequenced material: PBMCs. This receptor was identified in a man between 35 and 55 years old in good health and CMV-seronegative. Written as DNA, the CDR3 is TGTGCCAGCAGTTACTCGAGTATGTCGGACACTGAAGCTTTCTTT. It yields the protein CASSYSSMSDTEAFF.